This TCR beta chain emerged from a study of ipilimumab plus nivolumab after autologous stem cell transplantation. About the study: Both relapsed and primary refractory DLBCL were included.

Germline V gene lookup returns CDR1 SGHRS and CDR2 YFSETQ. This CDR3 is built from 19 residues. General observations from the study: Authors suggest TCR repertoire, Treg phenotype and gut microbiota support further study.

The data were produced by immunoSEQ multiplex PCR, yet TCRdb's version contains in-frame clones alone and is incomplete. The data contain about 16,000 clones, 75% to 85% of them seen just once; the ten biggest clones take up approximately 20%. Ipilimumab, 1 mg/kg, started 14 to 28 days after autologous transplant. Dosing: nivolumab 3 mg/kg IV, weeks 1, 4, 7, 10, then every two weeks to week 26. Note on this clone: The antigen remains unidentified. At one end, the junction sequence differs from germline, possibly due to a read error.

This specimen consisted of PBMCs, obtained in a trial of ipilimumab plus nivolumab as post-transplant consolidation. This receptor was taken from a male donor with diffuse large B-cell lymphoma. The J gene is TRBJ2-7, the V gene TRBV5-1; TRBD2 matches 13 bases. The CDR3 nucleotides are TGCGCCGGCAGCAAAGGACTAGCGGGAGAGAGATTTGGCCGCCACGAGCAGTACTTC. The encoded protein is CAGSKGLAGERFGRHEQYF.